Following are 5 T cell receptor beta chains from one sample sequenced in a study of early T cells in non-severe SARS-CoV-2 infection. TCRdb reprocessed the 5' RACE reads with MiXCR, giving one entry per CDR3 protein. The sample shows fewer than 25,000 distinct CDR3 sequences, about 3.7% of them seen only once. Sequencing was done on a sample of whole blood. The receptors here all came from an adult who was a healthcare worker with PCR-confirmed SARS-CoV-2 infection or an uninfected control (not recorded which).

This clonotype was picked up many times. The V and J genes are TRBV28 and TRBJ2-7, with 9 nucleotides matching TRBD1. Germline lookup yields CDR1 MDHEN and CDR2 SYDVKM. The CDR3 sequence is 14 residues long. V trimming: 2 bases; J trimming: 5 bases; junction bases outside the gene matches: 4. CDR3 region: CASSLAQGANEQYF. In nucleotides, the CDR3 is TGTGCCAGCAGTTTAGCACAGGGGGCCAACGAGCAGTACTTC.

This clonotype has a count of ten or more. This chain links TRBV29-1 with TRBJ1-1; TRBD1 aligns across 9 bases. Germline assignment: CDR1 SQVTM and CDR2 ANQGSEA. J gave up 1 base and V 5 bases, and 5 bases lay outside the gene matches. The CDR3 covers 14 residues. In DNA form, the CDR3 reads TGCAGCGTTCCGGGACAGGGCACGAACACTGAAGCTTTCTTT. This codes for CSVPGQGTNTEAFF. Based on the CDR3 plus reference TRBV29-1 and TRBJ1-1, the full variable domain is SAVISQKPSRDICQRGTSLTIQCQVDSQVTMMFWYRQQPGQSLTLIATANQGSEATYESGFVIDKFPISRPNLTFSTLTVSNMSPEDSSIYLCSVPGQGTNTEAFFGQGTRLTVV.

At least ten counts were recorded for this clonotype. The chain couples TRBV5-1 to TRBJ2-1; TRBD2 matches at 8 bases. The ends lost 1 base at V and 8 bases at J; junction bases unmatched: 14. From germline, CDR1 is SGHRS and CDR2 YFSETQ. The CDR3 contains 17 residues. CDR3 protein: CASSLRLLGGARDEQFF. Here the CDR3 DNA reads TGCGCCAGCAGCTTGCGTCTGCTCGGGGGGGCCAGGGATGAGCAGTTCTTC.

This clonotype is medium-sized by share. The CDR3 here is CASSLGLNSGNTIYF. The CDR3 DNA reads as TGTGCCAGCTCCCTCGGACTGAACTCTGGAAACACCATATATTTT. This sequence joins TRBV27 and TRBJ1-3, with D uncertain. There are 15 residues in the CDR3. Per germline, CDR1 MNHEY and CDR2 SMNVEV (reference sequence). V was pared by 8 bases and J by 0 bases, with 14 bases between.

This clonotype was seen at least ten times. V gene TRBV7-9 combines with J gene TRBJ1-1, with a tentative D call TRBD1 (6 bases). Trimming took off 4 bases at V and 6 bases at J, with 9 bases between the two ends. Germline V gene sequence: CDR1 SEHNR, CDR2 FQNEAQ (reference sequence). CDR3 length equals 12 residues. CDR3 nucleotides: TGTGCCAGCAGCTCCACAGGGTCTGAAGCTTTCTTT. This translates into CASSSTGSEAFF.